The 3 T cell receptor beta chains reported below all come from one sample, sequenced in a study of response to subunit inactivated influenza vaccine. TCRdb processed the RT-PCR reads anew with MiXCR; each CDR3 protein has one entry. Of 500,000 to 650,000 distinct CDR3 sequences listed, 7.6% are singletons. Specimen: PBMCs from blood, collected roughly 24 months after vaccination. Source of these receptors: a man in his fifties or sixties who received an inactivated influenza vaccine.

This clonotype was seen ten or more times. The rearrangement joins TRBV4-1 to TRBJ1-5; tentatively, D is TRBD1 (6 bases). Trimming removed 0 bases from V and 7 bases from J, with 25 bases in between. Germline loops: CDR1 MGHRA, CDR2 YSYEKL. The CDR3 runs to 19 residues. The CDR3 coding sequence is TGCGCCAGCAGCCAAGATCAGTTGCTTACCGGAGGGGGTGACCAGCCCCAGCATTTT. Residues: CASSQDQLLTGGGDQPQHF.

The rearrangement links TRBV4-3 to TRBJ1-3; D unclear. Deletions cut 0 bases from V and 1 base from J, with 7 bases between. Germline V gene sequence: CDR1 LGHNA, CDR2 YSLEER. The CDR3 loop spans 15 amino acids. The CDR3 protein is CASSQDYSSGNTIYF. CDR3 nucleotides: TGCGCCAGCAGCCAAGATTACAGTTCTGGAAACACCATATATTTT.

This clonotype was observed at least ten times. The V call is TRBV7-2, the J call TRBJ1-5; no clear D. Trimming stripped 5 bases from V and 2 bases from J, with 13 bases between. Per the germline V gene, CDR1 is SGHTA and CDR2 is FQGNSA. The CDR3 runs 15 residues. The CDR3 DNA is TGTGCCAGCAGCCCGATGTCCAGTGGCAATCAGCCCCAGCATTTT. It yields the protein CASSPMSSGNQPQHF.